The entry that follows covers one T cell receptor (beta chain) sequence. The table lists this clone with a few counts. The antigen this receptor binds is unknown. Per-base qualities were not stored, and no clone one base away is much larger. These data come from a study of cytomegalovirus exposure and HLA in healthy donors (dated by TCRdb to 2017 to 2019). About the study as a whole: The approximately 710 repertoires of the first cohort and the roughly 120 validation repertoires were produced on the same platform, according to a later analysis. The aim of the study was to test whether cataloging public T cell receptors could identify signatures of past pathogen exposure. A separate validation cohort of 100 to 150 different subjects was used in addition to the roughly 670-subject first cohort. High-throughput TCR immunosequencing, statistical association of individual TCRs with disease status, and machine learning were combined to predict cytomegalovirus infection status. The paper's findings and limits, for the study overall: According to the authors, the approach could potentially be generalized to other disease states and immunological phenotypes. Three of the identified cytomegalovirus-associated TCR beta chains were confirmed in vitro to be specific for cytomegalovirus antigens. The classifier was reported to diagnose cytomegalovirus status with high specificity and sensitivity in both the original cohort and the validation cohort. A total of 150 to 200 TCR beta chains were listed by the study as associated with cytomegalovirus. Subsequent analysis determined that TCRs grouped into clusters in the first cohort also showed a tendency toward co-occurrence across the approximately 110 validation repertoires, and 85% to 95% of cluster scores exceeded 0. Most TCR sequences were seen in very few donors, while some public TCRs were found in many individuals. A later analysis lacked HLA typing for the validation cohort, so it scored co-occurrence in that cohort across all 120 or so repertoires.

The donors were included in the validation cohort of over a hundred subjects, a group kept apart from the roughly 700-subject first cohort. Based on the germline V gene, the CDR1 and CDR2 sequences are SGDLS and YYNGEE. The junction shows trimming of 0 bases on V and 2 bases on J, plus 13 bases between the germline ends. From the cysteine through the phenylalanine, the CDR3 covers 16 amino acids. Only CDR3 DNA remains: 48 bases, in frame from the first base. Library construction relied on the immunoSEQ multiplex PCR assay. The source study handled its data this way. A statistical classification framework was developed to diagnose cytomegalovirus status using the catalog of TCR beta chain sequences. TCRdb's version of the immuneACCESS table is confined to in-frame rearrangements and falls short of the full clone set. An unresolved V gene accounts for under half of the shortfall where checked; the remainder is of unknown origin. V, J and clone size derive from that table, while D and trimming were established from the DNA sequence. The sample has under 400,000 clones on record, 75% to 90% of them singletons. The top ten clonotypes cover 0.65% to 0.95% of the sample.

The sequence joins TRBV9 to TRBJ2-3; the D gene is possibly TRBD2, with 7 bases matching. Material: PBMCs. The sequence was collected from a woman in her late teens or twenties in good health and CMV-seronegative. This receptor has the CDR3 CASSVAGGAHTDTQYF. The base sequence is TGTGCCAGCAGCGTAGCTGGGGGGGCGCACACAGATACGCAGTATTTT.